This T cell receptor (beta chain) stems from a study of Graves' ophthalmopathy and Graves' hyperthyroidism. About the study: Hyperthyroidism counted as stable given no ophthalmopathy within 18 months of follow-up. Overall study findings and caveats: Most expanded thyroid clonotypes above 0.001 frequency also appeared in blood.

Regarding this clonotype: The antigen remains unidentified. At one of its ends the junction is not consistent with the germline gene, which may arise from a read error.

RNA served as the template for amplifying TCR beta CDR3 regions. The first-round RT-PCR employed HTBI primers together with the Qiagen OneStep RT-PCR kit. A multiplex PCR was then performed as the second round. TCRdb re-called the multiplex PCR reads through MiXCR, storing one row per CDR3 protein. The table records 1 million to 1.3 million distinct CDR3 sequences, about two fifths of them present only once. CDR1 and CDR2 (germline): MDHEN, SYDVKM. This CDR3 spans 15 amino acids. The clonotype comes from an adult man with Graves' hyperthyroidism. The V and J genes are TRBV28 and TRBJ2-7; D perhaps matches TRBD2 (6 bases). Material: peripheral blood or thyroid tissue (not recorded which). CDR3 amino acids: CASSLGGSGFYVQYF. CDR3 nucleotides: TGTGCCAGCAGTTTGGGGGGATCTGGGTTTTACGTGCAGTACTTC.